One T cell receptor beta chain is described in this entry. Its antigen is not identified. Germline V gene sequence: CDR1 MNHEY, CDR2 SMNVEV (reference sequence). V lost 6 bases and J 6 bases, leaving 12 bases between the germline ends. The CDR3 is made up of 12 amino acids. Here immunoSEQ multiplex PCR was the method, and the copy in TCRdb shows in-frame clones only, minus some. The table shows approximately 400,000 clones, with 95% to 97% occurring only once. This entry comes from a study of shared clonotypes between healthy human individuals. The overall study: CD4 naive cells filled three plates per donor, CD4 memory three, CD8 naive two and CD8 memory one. Study-wide results and limits: Non-shared clonotypes were found to have lower generation probabilities than the clonotypes that were shared by all four of the sorted-subset donors. Of the naive CD4 clonotypes, around 5% were shared across four donors.

Researchers reported that CD8 memory united CD45RO+ cells with CCR7-negative CD45RA+ TemRA cells. Specimen: memory CD8+ T cells sorted from blood. Documented subset: CD45RO+ cells pooled with CCR7-negative TemRA cells. This TCR was recovered from a man aged 25 to 45 in good health. V gene TRBV27 combines with J gene TRBJ2-7; tentative D call: TRBD1 (6 bases). DNA of the CDR3: TGTGCCAGCAGGGCTACAGGGTCCGAGCAGTACTTC. Amino acid sequence: CASRATGSEQYF.